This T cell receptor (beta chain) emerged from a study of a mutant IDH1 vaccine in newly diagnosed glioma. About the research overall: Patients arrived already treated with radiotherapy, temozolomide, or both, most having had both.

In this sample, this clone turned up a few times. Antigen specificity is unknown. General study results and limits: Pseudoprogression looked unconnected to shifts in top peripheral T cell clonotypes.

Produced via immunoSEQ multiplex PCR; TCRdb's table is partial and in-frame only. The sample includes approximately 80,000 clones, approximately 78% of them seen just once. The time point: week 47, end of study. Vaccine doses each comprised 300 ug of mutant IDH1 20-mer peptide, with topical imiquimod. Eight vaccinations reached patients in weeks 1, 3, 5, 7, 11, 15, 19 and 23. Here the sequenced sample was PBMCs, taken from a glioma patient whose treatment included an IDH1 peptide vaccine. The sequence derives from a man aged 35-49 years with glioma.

The CDR3 coding sequence is TGCAGCGTCGACACAGGGTCAGATACGCAGTATTTT. Its translation is CSVDTGSDTQYF. The chain has TRBV29-1 and TRBJ2-3; tentative D call: TRBD1 (6 bases). V shed 6 bases and J shed 4 bases, with 11 bases lying between them. From germline, CDR1 is SQVTM and CDR2 ANQGSEA. The CDR3 has 12 residues.